Each of the 18 T cell receptor beta chains below was sequenced from the same sample in a study of T cells after yellow fever vaccination. Each CDR3 protein is one row after TCRdb ran MiXCR on the 5' RACE reads. The table records approximately 350,000 distinct CDR3 sequences, about 9.9% of them present only once. Material: PBMCs, obtained on the day of the first yellow fever vaccination. Receptors were obtained from a man aged 18 to 30 who received the YFV17D yellow fever vaccine.

The gene calls are TRBV3-1 and TRBJ2-7; D unclear. This CDR3 is 12 amino acids long. The V end was cut by 2 bases, the J end by 9 bases, with 11 bases between. Per germline, CDR1 LGHDT and CDR2 YNNKEL (reference sequence). The CDR3, as DNA: TGTGCCAGCAGCCAATTGGGCCAGCGGCAGTACGTC. As protein: CASSQLGQRQYV.

This clonotype turned up a few times. This chain uses TRBV20-1 with TRBJ1-5; possibly TRBD1 for D (5 bases). Germline assignment: CDR1 DFQATT and CDR2 SNEGSKA (reference sequence). This CDR3 region has 12 residues. Trimming removed 3 bases from V and 11 bases from J, with 14 bases in between. The CDR3: CSASMTEEAQHF. DNA for the CDR3: TGCAGTGCTAGTATGACAGAGGAGGCCCAGCATTTT.

The chain combines TRBV18 with TRBJ1-6; unclear D gene. Germline V gene data show CDR1 as KGHSH and CDR2 as LQKENI. The CDR3 contains 13 residues. V lost 2 bases to trimming and J lost 6 bases, with 5 bases between them. The CDR3 sequence is CASSPTSNSPLHF. The CDR3 coding sequence is TGTGCCAGCTCACCAACGAGTAATTCACCCCTCCACTTT.

The CDR3 DNA sequence: TGTGCCAGCAGTTACGCGGCAGTGCTGAACACTGAAGCTTTCTTT. Protein product: CASSYAAVLNTEAFF. This sequence joins TRBV6-5 and TRBJ1-1, with no clear D. The CDR3 is 15 residues long. Germline V gene lookup returns CDR1 MNHEY and CDR2 SVGAGI. Trimming shortened V by 2 bases and J by 0 bases, and 10 bases separated the two germline ends.

The sample holds a few counts of this clonotype. The V and J genes are TRBV5-4 and TRBJ2-5; 7 nucleotides agree with TRBD1. Germline V CDR1 and CDR2: SGHNT, YYREEE (reference sequence). The junction had 7 bases not matched to a gene; V was cut back by 4 bases and J by 4 bases. The CDR3 spans 14 residues. The CDR3 DNA is TGTGCCAGCAGCAGACAGGGAGCGGTAGAGACCCAGTACTTC. Protein sequence: CASSRQGAVETQYF.

This clonotype was picked up many times. The chain has TRBV7-9 and TRBJ2-5, with D uncertain. Between the trimmed V and J ends, which lost 3 bases and 1 base, there was a span of 9 bases. CDR3 size: 14 residues. Germline V lookup: CDR1 SEHNR, CDR2 FQNEAQ (reference sequence). This CDR3 reads CASSFRPAQETQYF. DNA of the CDR3: TGTGCCAGCAGCTTCCGACCGGCCCAAGAGACCCAGTACTTC. Full variable domain (remainder filled in from reference TRBV7-9 and TRBJ2-5): DTGVSQNPRHKITKRGQNVTFRCDPISEHNRLYWYRQTLGQGPEFLTYFQNEAQLEKSRLLSDRFSAERPKGSFSTLEIQRTEQGDSAMYLCASSFRPAQETQYFGPGTRLLVL.

The genes are TRBV6-1 and TRBJ1-5; no firm D call. The V gene lost 3 bases and the J gene lost 7 bases, with 10 bases spanning the gap. Germline-derived CDR1 and CDR2 are MNHNS and SASEGT. The CDR3 sequence is 13 residues long. CDR3 nucleotide sequence: TGTGCCAGCAGTGATCGGGGATGGCAGCCCCAGCATTTT. Protein product: CASSDRGWQPQHF.

This clonotype was observed many times. This rearrangement joins TRBV12-3 or TRBV12-4 to TRBJ2-7; no reliable D call. This CDR3 spans 12 amino acids. Trimming cost V 1 base and J 2 bases, with 3 bases left between them. CDR3 protein: CASSLETYEQYF. CDR3 DNA sequence: TGTGCCAGCAGTTTAGAAACCTACGAGCAGTACTTC.

The chain carries TRBV27 and TRBJ2-6, with 9 bases fitting TRBD1. The CDR3 loop spans 16 amino acids. V gave up 5 bases and J gave up 2 bases; unmatched junction bases: 4. Germline V gene sequence: CDR1 MNHEY, CDR2 SMNVEV (reference sequence). Written as DNA, the CDR3 is TGTGCCAGCAGTAAACAGGGGGCGGCTGGGGCCAACGTCCTGACTTTC. Protein: CASSKQGAAGANVLTF.

This clonotype has only a few counts. The chain recombines TRBV7-8 with TRBJ2-1; unclear D gene. The V and J ends lost 6 bases and 8 bases respectively, with 2 bases between them. CDR3 size: 9 residues. Germline V CDR1 and CDR2: SGHVS, FQNEAQ. CDR3: CASSHEQFF. CDR3 bases: TGTGCCAGCAGTCATGAGCAGTTCTTC.

The chain links TRBV5-1 to TRBJ1-2, with D possibly TRBD1 on 6 matching bases. Trimming took 0 bases from V and 2 from J, leaving 11 bases between them. Germline CDR1 and CDR2: SGHRS and YFSETQ. The CDR3 is 15 amino acids. In DNA, the CDR3 is TGCGCCAGCAGCTTGGTAGGGGGAGGCAACTATGGCTACACCTTC. It specifies CASSLVGGGNYGYTF.

CDR3 protein: CASSQDRGQIYEQYF. DNA of the CDR3: TGTGCCAGCAGCCAAGATCGGGGACAAATCTACGAGCAGTACTTC. The chain recombines TRBV3-1 with TRBJ2-7; a weak D match, TRBD1 (6 bases). Germline CDR1 is LGHDT and CDR2 is YNNKEL (reference sequence). The CDR3 has 15 amino acids. Trimming stripped 0 bases from V and 3 bases from J, with 12 bases between.

This clonotype came up a few times. The chain employs TRBV29-1 and TRBJ1-2; D possibly corresponds to TRBD1 (6 bases). The CDR3 runs 11 residues. Deletions cut 2 bases from V and 8 bases from J, with 9 bases between. Germline loops: CDR1 SQVTM, CDR2 ANQGSEA. The CDR3 bases are TGCAGCGTTGAATCGGGGGGCGGCTACACCTTC. Its protein product is CSVESGGGYTF.

This clonotype has only a few counts. The chain uses TRBV29-1 and TRBJ2-7; the match to TRBD2 covers 8 bases. CDR1 is SQVTM and CDR2 is ANQGSEA in the germline V gene. The CDR3 sequence is 13 residues long. V lost 5 bases and J lost 3; bases outside the gene matches: 6. The CDR3 loop is CSVLLAGRYEQYV. DNA for the CDR3: TGCAGCGTTTTGTTAGCGGGGCGCTACGAGCAGTACGTC.

The gene calls are TRBV7-2 and TRBJ2-1, with 11 nucleotides matching TRBD2. CDR1 is SGHTA, CDR2 FQGNSA, per germline. The ends lost 0 bases at V and 7 bases at J; junction bases unmatched: 5. This CDR3 region has 16 residues. CDR3 protein: CASSLALAGGGNEQFF. CDR3 DNA: TGTGCCAGCAGCTTAGCGCTAGCGGGGGGAGGGAATGAGCAGTTCTTC.

The rearrangement links TRBV18 to TRBJ2-7; D may be TRBD1 or TRBD2 (5 bases each). Trimming removed 3 bases from V and 3 bases from J, with 12 bases in between. Germline CDR1 KGHSH, CDR2 LQKENI. The CDR3 spans 14 residues. CDR3 sequence (DNA): TGTGCCAGCTCACCTCGCAGGGAGAACTACGAGCAGTACTTC. Its translation: CASSPRRENYEQYF.

Turning to this clonotype: This may stem from a read error, because a much larger clone lies one nucleotide away. CDR3: CASSFMQAQTDTHYF. DNA of the CDR3: TGTGCCAGCAGCTTTATGCAGGCACAAACAGATACGCATTATTTT. The rearrangement joins TRBV7-2 to TRBJ2-3; D gene uncertain. Per the germline V gene, CDR1 is SGHTA and CDR2 is FQGNSA. The CDR3 length is 15 residues.

This clonotype has more than one count but fewer than ten. The chain is built from TRBV7-9 and TRBJ2-7, with 7 bases that match TRBD2. The germline V gene has CDR1 SEHNR and CDR2 FQNEAQ (reference sequence). V gave up 3 bases and J gave up 3 bases; unmatched junction bases: 2. The CDR3 totals 13 residues. In DNA form, the CDR3 reads TGTGCCAGCAGCTTGGGGGGGGTCTACGAGCAGTACGTC. Protein: CASSLGGVYEQYV.